A single sample is the source of the 25 T cell receptor beta chains below, sequenced in a study of control samples from healthy donors and cancer patients. This table comes from immunoSEQ multiplex PCR, and its TCRdb copy is limited to in-frame clones, with some not included. The sample lists under 150,000 clones, about 95% occurring once. The sample was blood. The receptors were gathered from a man aged 25-40 years in good health.

This clone was detected only once. The gene calls are TRBV19 and TRBJ2-3, with D perhaps assigned TRBD1 or TRBD2 (5 bases each). Germline CDR1 reads LNHDA; CDR2 reads SQIVND (reference sequence). CDR3 length: 15 amino acids. V was clipped by 3 bases and J by 5 bases, with 15 bases between them. CDR3 in amino acids: CASSIPGRPQDTQYF. The CDR3 DNA sequence: TGTGCCAGTAGTATTCCGGGGCGACCGCAAGATACGCAGTATTTT. The full variable domain, completed using reference TRBV19 and TRBJ2-3, is DGGITQSPKYLFRKEGQNVTLSCEQNLNHDAMYWYRQDPGQGLRLIYYSQIVNDFQKGDIAEGYSVSREKKESFPLTVTSAQKNPTAFYLCASSIPGRPQDTQYFGPGTRLTVL.

This rearrangement joins TRBV3-1 (or the pseudogene TRBV3-2) to TRBJ2-5, with TRBD2 matching over 10 bases. V lost 0 bases and J lost 4; bases outside the gene matches: 14. The CDR3 consists of 19 residues. CDR1 LGHDT and CDR2 YNNKEL come from the germline V gene (reference sequence). The CDR3 here is CASSQEWRLAGWRGETQYF. The DNA of the CDR3 is TGTGCCAGCAGCCAAGAGTGGCGACTAGCGGGCTGGAGAGGAGAGACCCAGTACTTC.

The genes are TRBV19 and TRBJ1-1, with D possibly matching TRBD1 (6 bases). The CDR3 has 13 amino acids. V lost 7 bases and J 5 bases, leaving 14 bases between the germline ends. Germline CDR1 is LNHDA and CDR2 is SQIVND (reference sequence). The CDR3 protein is CASTLQGGTEAFF. The CDR3 DNA follows: TGTGCCAGTACCCTACAGGGAGGAACTGAAGCTTTCTTT.

The chain combines TRBV5-4 with TRBJ2-1; D is unresolved. The CDR3 has 12 amino acids. Germline CDR1 and CDR2: SGHNT and YYREEE (reference sequence). The V and J ends lost 4 bases and 4 bases respectively, with 6 bases between them. The CDR3 spells CASSAGYNEQFF. The CDR3 bases are TGTGCCAGCAGCGCCGGATACAATGAGCAGTTCTTC.

The genes are TRBV7-9 and TRBJ1-1; 8 bases map to TRBD1. In germline, CDR1 is SEHNR, CDR2 FQNEAQ (reference sequence). The junction had 8 bases not matched to a gene; V was cut back by 5 bases and J by 0 bases. The CDR3 has 16 amino acids. DNA of the CDR3: TGTGCCAGCAGCGCCGGACAGGGCGCCATGAACACTGAAGCTTTCTTT. Protein sequence: CASSAGQGAMNTEAFF.

V usage is TRBV5-1 and J usage is TRBJ1-4; 7 nucleotides align to TRBD1. Germline CDR1 SGHRS, CDR2 YFSETQ. CDR3 length: 14 amino acids. The junction had 6 bases not matched to a gene; V was cut back by 4 bases and J by 6 bases. This CDR3 is CASSLRGTDEKLFF. The DNA for the CDR3 is TGCGCCAGCAGCCTCCGGGGGACAGATGAAAAACTGTTTTTT.

This clone came up once. V gene TRBV18 combines with J gene TRBJ2-4; the match to TRBD1 covers 9 bases. The germline CDR1 and CDR2 sequences are KGHSH and LQKENI. The ends lost 5 bases at V and 1 base at J; junction bases unmatched: 6. The CDR3 loop spans 16 amino acids. The CDR3, as DNA: TGTGCCAGCTCAGAGCGGACAGGGGATGCCAAAAACATTCAGTACTTC. Translating gives CASSERTGDAKNIQYF.

The chain links TRBV3-1 (or the pseudogene TRBV3-2) to TRBJ2-2, with no clear D. V was clipped by 3 bases and J by 0 bases, with 11 bases between them. Per the germline V gene, CDR1 is LGHDT and CDR2 is YNNKEL (reference sequence). CDR3 length: 16 amino acids. CDR3 sequence (DNA): TGTGCCAGCAGCCAGGAGAGGCCCGCGAACACCGGGGAGCTGTTTTTT. Translated, it gives CASSQERPANTGELFF.

This clone was detected once. This sequence joins TRBV5-1 and TRBJ2-3, with TRBD1 as a possible D gene (6 bases). The CDR3 sequence is 15 residues long. CDR1 and CDR2 (germline): SGHRS, YFSETQ. V was trimmed by 0 bases and J by 6 bases, leaving 14 bases between them. The CDR3 DNA reads as TGCGCCAGCAGCTTGGTGAACAGGGTGGTGGATACGCAGTATTTT. It is translated as CASSLVNRVVDTQYF.

This rearrangement joins TRBV3-1 (or the pseudogene TRBV3-2) to TRBJ2-7; D is perhaps TRBD1 (5 bases). Germline CDR1 is LGHDT and CDR2 is YNNKEL (reference sequence). Trimming cost V 2 bases and J 2 bases, with 13 bases left between them. The CDR3 totals 15 residues. For the CDR3, the DNA is TGTGCCAGCAGCCAACGACAGCCTAGTACCTACGAGCAGTACTTC. It translates to CASSQRQPSTYEQYF.

The V call is TRBV11-2, the J call TRBJ2-7; TRBD2 agrees at 7 bases. The CDR3 length is 17 residues. CDR1 and CDR2 (germline): SGHAT, FQNNGV. V was pared by 1 base and J by 3 bases, with 12 bases of the junction left unmatched. The CDR3 sequence is CASSLALSRGVGYEQYF. The CDR3 region has the DNA TGTGCCAGCAGCTTAGCCCTATCCCGGGGGGTGGGCTACGAGCAGTACTTC.

Only one count was recorded for this clone. The rearrangement joins TRBV19 to TRBJ1-5; no reliable D call. V dropped 0 bases and J dropped 9 bases, with 21 bases sitting between them. Germline lookup yields CDR1 LNHDA and CDR2 SQIVND (reference sequence). The CDR3 has 17 amino acids. CDR3 DNA sequence: TGTGCCAGTAGTATAGATCCCACGATTACGGCCCGGGGGCCCCAGCATTTT. It codes for CASSIDPTITARGPQHF.

The chain has TRBV27 and TRBJ1-5; 8 nucleotides line up with TRBD1. The germline CDR1 and CDR2 sequences are MNHEY and SMNVEV (reference sequence). The CDR3 runs 14 residues. V trimming: 6 bases; J trimming: 7 bases; junction bases outside the gene matches: 8. This CDR3 is CASRGLQGGQPQHF. The CDR3 DNA reads TGTGCCAGCAGGGGGTTACAGGGGGGACAGCCCCAGCATTTT.

The chain employs TRBV7-2 and TRBJ1-1; D is ambiguous. This CDR3 spans 14 amino acids. V dropped 2 bases and J dropped 0 bases, with 7 bases sitting between them. Germline V CDR1 and CDR2: SGHTA, FQGNSA. CDR3 protein: CASSLYGVNTEAFF. For the CDR3, the DNA is TGTGCCAGCAGCTTATATGGGGTGAACACTGAAGCTTTCTTT. Supplemented by reference TRBV7-2 and TRBJ1-1, the full variable domain reads GAGVSQSPSNKVTEKGKDVELRCDPISGHTALYWYRQSLGQGLEFLIYFQGNSAPDKSGLPSDRFSAERTGGSVSTLTIQRTQQEDSAVYLCASSLYGVNTEAFFGQGTRLTVV.

The chain links TRBV13 to TRBJ1-6; TRBD1 matches at 7 bases. Germline CDR1 PRHDT, CDR2 FYEKMQ (reference sequence). V dropped 5 bases and J dropped 4; count of bases not matched to a gene: 11. This CDR3 contains 17 residues. Here the CDR3 DNA reads TGTGCCAGCAGCCTCGGGACAGCTTATTCATATAATTCACCCCTCCACTTT. Translation gives CASSLGTAYSYNSPLHF.

About this clone: The same CDR3 arises from other DNA sequences in this sample as well. V is TRBV28 and J is TRBJ1-4; D ambiguous. The germline V and J ends were trimmed by 2 bases and 7 bases, with 2 bases remaining between them. Germline assignment: CDR1 MDHEN and CDR2 SYDVKM. The CDR3 is 11 residues long. Written as DNA, the CDR3 is TGTGCCAGCAGTTTACGTGAAAAACTGTTTTTT. Its protein product is CASSLREKLFF.

About this clone itself: Other DNA sequences in the same sample also yield this CDR3. The V call is TRBV4-2, the J call TRBJ1-5; D remains unclear. From germline, CDR1 is LGHNA and CDR2 YNFKEQ. This CDR3 contains 13 residues. V lost 0 bases and J 5 bases, leaving 5 bases between the germline ends. CDR3 DNA: TGTGCCAGCAGCCAAGATAGGGATCAGCCCCAGCATTTT. As protein: CASSQDRDQPQHF.

CDR3 residues: CASSLSTRGGLFTEAFF. CDR3 DNA sequence: TGTGCCAGCAGTTTATCGACCAGGGGAGGGCTCTTCACTGAAGCTTTCTTT. The V gene is TRBV27, the J gene TRBJ1-1, with D perhaps TRBD1 (6 bases). In germline, CDR1 is MNHEY, CDR2 SMNVEV (reference sequence). CDR3 length: 17 amino acids. The V gene lost 0 bases and the J gene lost 4 bases, with 18 bases spanning the gap.

A single count supports this clone. The CDR3 reads CASRDPGETQYF. CDR3 nucleotides: TGTGCCAGCAGGGACCCAGGGGAGACCCAGTACTTC. The V gene is TRBV3-1 (or the pseudogene TRBV3-2), the J gene TRBJ2-5; D perhaps matches TRBD1 (5 bases). CDR3 length equals 12 residues. Trimming stripped 6 bases from V and 5 bases from J, with 10 bases between. Germline-derived CDR1 and CDR2 are LGHDT and YNNKEL (reference sequence).

Comments on this clone: This sample also contains other DNA sequences that code for the same CDR3. The chain is built from TRBV27 and TRBJ2-7; D is possibly TRBD2 (5 bases). Per germline, CDR1 MNHEY and CDR2 SMNVEV (reference sequence). The V end was cut by 3 bases, the J end by 0 bases, with 6 bases between. This CDR3 contains 13 residues. The CDR3 DNA is TGTGCCAGCAGTTTTAGCGACTCCTACGAGCAGTACTTC. Its translation is CASSFSDSYEQYF.

The gene calls are TRBV6-6 and TRBJ1-1, with 8 positions matching TRBD1. CDR3 length equals 16 residues. Germline V lookup: CDR1 MNHNY, CDR2 SVGAGI (reference sequence). The V and J ends lost 2 bases and 3 bases, in that order; junction bases with no gene match: 8. The chain's CDR3 is CASSYLAGGRDTEAFF. The CDR3, as DNA: TGTGCCAGCAGTTACCTAGCAGGGGGCCGGGACACTGAAGCTTTCTTT.

This chain connects TRBV10-2 to TRBJ2-7; 13 bases fit TRBD2. With V trimmed by 2 bases and J by 5 bases, 6 bases remained unmatched. The CDR3 has 16 residues. Germline V gene data show CDR1 as WSHSY and CDR2 as SAAADI. In nucleotides, the CDR3 is TGCGCCAGCAGTGAGGGACTAGCGGGGGCCTTAGACGAGCAGTACTTC. Translation gives CASSEGLAGALDEQYF.

This clone was seen just once. V is TRBV6-5 and J is TRBJ2-3; 9 positions agree with TRBD1. Germline-derived CDR1 and CDR2 are MNHEY and SVGAGI. Unmatched junction bases numbered 4, after V lost 6 bases and J lost 0 bases. The CDR3 contains 15 residues. The CDR3 nucleotides are TGTGCCAGCAGGGGACAGGGCCTAAGCACAGATACGCAGTATTTT. Translating gives CASRGQGLSTDTQYF.

This clone has ten or more counts. V usage is TRBV6-2 or TRBV6-3 and J usage is TRBJ1-5; D is undetermined. This CDR3 has 14 amino acids. Trimming removed 2 bases at V and 4 bases at J, with 9 bases between. Germline-derived CDR1 and CDR2 are MNHEY and SVGEGT. The CDR3 region has the DNA TGTGCCAGCAGTTACGGGTCCGAGAATCAGCCCCAGCATTTT. The encoded protein is CASSYGSENQPQHF.

The V call is TRBV20-1, the J call TRBJ2-7, with no clear D. V was shortened by 0 bases and J by 6 bases, with 6 bases between the two germline ends. The CDR3 runs 11 residues. The germline gives CDR1 DFQATT, CDR2 SNEGSKA (reference sequence). The chain's CDR3 is CSAREAGEQYF. CDR3 DNA: TGCAGTGCTAGAGAGGCAGGCGAGCAGTACTTC.